Sequencing of this TCR beta chain was carried out in a study of T cell responses to AZD1222 COVID-19 vaccine. General observations from the study: Females outnumbered males among donors, who were mostly white British; clonal diversity was possibly underestimated. Spike was spanned by vaccine-associated CD4 TCRs, which were dominant at 160-218 and 743-854. A rise in Spike-specific TCR breadth and depth followed two AZD1222 doses.

The repertoire was sequenced with immunoSEQ multiplex PCR; TCRdb's copy has only in-frame clones and lacks some. The sample has about 140,000 clones; just over 85% are singletons. Germline CDR1 and CDR2: GTSNPN and SVGIG (reference sequence). The CDR3 is 14 amino acids. V was pared by 2 bases and J by 7 bases, with 10 bases of the junction left unmatched. Note on this clone: Its antigen is unknown.

The chain employs TRBV30 and TRBJ1-2; 7 nucleotides line up with TRBD1. The receptor comes from an adult in good health. Sequencing used peripheral blood, obtained on day 0 of AZD1222 vaccination. The CDR3 is CAWSLGQGEGGYTF. The CDR3 nucleotides are TGTGCCTGGAGTCTGGGGCAGGGGGAAGGTGGCTACACCTTC.